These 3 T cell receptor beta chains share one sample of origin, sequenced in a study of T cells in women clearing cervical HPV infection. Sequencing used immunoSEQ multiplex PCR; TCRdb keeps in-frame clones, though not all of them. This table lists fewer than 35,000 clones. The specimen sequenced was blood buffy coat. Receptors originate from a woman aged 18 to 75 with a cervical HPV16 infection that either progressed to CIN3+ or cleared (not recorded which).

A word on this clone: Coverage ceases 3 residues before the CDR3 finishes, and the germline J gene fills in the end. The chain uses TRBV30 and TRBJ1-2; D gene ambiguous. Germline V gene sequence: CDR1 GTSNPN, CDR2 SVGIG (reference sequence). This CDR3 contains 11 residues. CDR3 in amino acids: CAWNGAYDYTF. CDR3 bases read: TGTGCCTGGAATGGTGCGTACGAC.

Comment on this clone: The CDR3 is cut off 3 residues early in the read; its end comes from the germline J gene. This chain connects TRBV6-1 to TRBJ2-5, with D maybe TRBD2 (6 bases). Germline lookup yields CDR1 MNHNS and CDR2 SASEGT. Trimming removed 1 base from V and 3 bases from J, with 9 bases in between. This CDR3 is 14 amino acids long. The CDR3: CASSEVPGEETQYF. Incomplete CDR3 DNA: TGTGCCAGCAGTGAAGTTCCGGGGGAAGAGACC.

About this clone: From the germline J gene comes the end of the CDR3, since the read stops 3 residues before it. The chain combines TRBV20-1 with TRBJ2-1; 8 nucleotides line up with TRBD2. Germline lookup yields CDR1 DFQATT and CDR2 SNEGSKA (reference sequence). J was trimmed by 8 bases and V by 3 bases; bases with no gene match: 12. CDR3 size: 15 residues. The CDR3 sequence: CSARLAGGPRDEQFF. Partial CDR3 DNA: TGCAGTGCTAGGCTGGCGGGGGGCCCTAGGGATGAG.